Shown below are 29 T cell receptor beta chains from a single sample sequenced in a study of tumor and adjacent non-tumor tissue in lung cancer. A modified ARM-PCR protocol with three rounds of nested PCR amplified TCRbeta. TCRdb re-analysed the multiplex PCR reads in MiXCR, keeping a single row per CDR3 protein. The sample consists of around 70,000 distinct CDR3 sequences, around 78% of them appearing once. No cell sorting was done before RNA was extracted from the tissue. The sample consisted of lung tumor tissue. Receptors were obtained from a man aged 60 to 69 with non-small cell lung cancer.

The chain joins TRBV28 to TRBJ2-6; 8 bases are shared with TRBD2. The ends lost 5 bases at V and 2 bases at J; junction bases unmatched: 8. The germline CDR1 and CDR2 sequences are MDHEN and SYDVKM. The CDR3 sequence is 17 residues long. CDR3 DNA sequence: TGTGCCAGCAGTGCCCGGGAGGGGAAGACTGGGGCCAACGTCCTGACTTTC. Translation gives CASSAREGKTGANVLTF.

This clonotype was counted between two and nine times. A junction end diverges from the germline sequence, so it may reflect a read error. The rearrangement links TRBV29-1 to TRBJ2-5; no firm D call. This CDR3 is built from 11 residues. Germline lookup yields CDR1 SQVTM and CDR2 ANQGSEA. CDR3 sequence: CNGHSQETQYF. CDR3 sequence (DNA): TGCAACGGTCATAGCCAAGAGACCCAATACTTC.

A remark on this clonotype: The germline gene is not matched at one end of the junction; a read error may be the cause. The V and J genes are TRBV28 and TRBJ2-1; no reliable D call. The CDR3 totals 15 residues. Germline lookup yields CDR1 MDHEN and CDR2 SYDVKM. CDR3 sequence: CASSFGTSSYNEQLF. As DNA, the CDR3 is TGTGCCAGCAGTTTTGGCACATCCTCCTACAATGAGCAGTTATTC.

About this clonotype: The CDR3 does not end in the conserved phenylalanine or tryptophan, so this is likely a read error. V is TRBV6-5 and J is TRBJ2-2; possibly TRBD1 or TRBD2 for D (6 bases each). This CDR3 comprises 15 residues. Germline CDR1 reads MNHEY; CDR2 reads SVGAGI. CDR3 DNA sequence: TGTACCAGCAGGCGGGACAACCGGAACACCGGGGAGCTGTTTTAT. Amino acid sequence: CTSRRDNRNTGELFY.

Concerning this clonotype: No conserved phenylalanine or tryptophan is present at the end of the CDR3, so a read error is the likely explanation. CDR3: CSMDAYANGNTIYL. The CDR3 bases are TGCAGTATGGATGCCTATGCGAATGGAAACACCATATATCTT. The chain recombines TRBV20-1 with TRBJ1-3; D is unclear. Germline CDR1 reads DFQATT; CDR2 reads SNEGSKA (reference sequence). The ends were cut back, 8 bases at V and 3 bases at J, with 17 bases in the middle. CDR3 length: 14 amino acids.

The V call is TRBV30, the J call TRBJ2-5, with TRBD2 matching over 7 bases. J was trimmed by 7 bases and V by 0 bases; bases with no gene match: 11. Per the germline V gene, CDR1 is GTSNPN and CDR2 is SVGIG (reference sequence). The length of the CDR3 is 15 residues. In DNA, the CDR3 is TGTGCCTGGAGTGTACGGAGCGGGGTCCAAAGGACCCAGTACTTC. Translated, it gives CAWSVRSGVQRTQYF.

Comments on this clonotype: The CDR3 does not close with the conserved phenylalanine or tryptophan, likely indicating a read error. CDR3 in DNA: TGCAGCGCCTTGCACAGCTACCGCCAAGAGACTCAGTACCTC. The encoded protein is CSALHSYRQETQYL. The chain has TRBV29-1 and TRBJ2-5; D unclear. This CDR3 is 14 amino acids long. Germline V gene data show CDR1 as SQVTM and CDR2 as ANQGSEA.

Remarks on this clonotype: This CDR3 is missing its conserved last phenylalanine or tryptophan, likely due to a read error. The V and J genes are TRBV29-1 and TRBJ2-2; D perhaps matches TRBD1 (7 bases). CDR1 SQVTM and CDR2 ANQGSEA come from the germline V gene. This CDR3 region has 15 residues. V lost 3 bases and J lost 7, with 18 bases in between. In DNA form, the CDR3 reads TGCAGCGTTGAGGAGGGGGCAGGGTACATCGGGGAGCTGTTTTAT. Protein sequence: CSVEEGAGYIGELFY.

About this clonotype: One junction end does not reproduce the germline sequence, and a read error may be involved. J is TRBJ2-5 and V is TRBV20-1; D is perhaps TRBD2 (5 bases). The CDR3 covers 14 residues. Germline CDR1 reads DFQATT; CDR2 reads SNEGSKA (reference sequence). Here the CDR3 reads CTARAEAYGETQYF. The CDR3 nucleotides are TGCACTGCTAGAGCGGAAGCATATGGAGAGACCCAGTACTTC.

This CDR3 reads CAISDFSSSSYEQYF. The CDR3 DNA reads as TGTGCCATCAGTGACTTTAGCAGTAGCTCCTACGAGCAGTACTTC. The chain uses TRBV10-3 and TRBJ2-7, with D uncertain. Germline CDR1 and CDR2: ENHRY and SYGVKD. This CDR3 region has 15 residues. V was clipped by 3 bases and J by 0 bases, with 12 bases between them.

To note about this clonotype: Likely a read error: the CDR3 ends without its conserved phenylalanine or tryptophan. The rearrangement links TRBV20-1 to TRBJ2-7; no clear D gene. The length of the CDR3 is 13 residues. The V and J ends lost 4 bases and 4 bases respectively, with 14 bases between them. The germline CDR1 and CDR2 sequences are DFQATT and SNEGSKA (reference sequence). The CDR3 protein is CSATETRVYEQYL. The CDR3 coding sequence is TGCAGTGCTACCGAGACACGAGTTTACGAGCAGTACTTG.

In the case of this clonotype: One end of the junction does not line up with germline, which may come from a read error. V gene TRBV7-8 combines with J gene TRBJ2-5; D gene unclear. Per germline, CDR1 SGHVS and CDR2 FQNEAQ. This CDR3 comprises 15 residues. CDR3 sequence (DNA): TGTGCAAGCAGCACGAAAGTCTGGAACCAAGAGACCCAGTACTTC. Its protein product is CASSTKVWNQETQYF. Full variable domain (outside the CDR3, taken from reference TRBV7-8 and TRBJ2-5): GAGVSQSPRYKVAKRGQDVALRCDPISGHVSLFWYQQALGQGPEFLTYFQNEAQLDKSGLPSDRFFAERPEGSVSTLKIQRTQQEDSAVYLCASSTKVWNQETQYFGPGTRLLVL.

To note about this clonotype: Sequence at one end of the junction differs from germline and may be a read error. J is TRBJ2-3 and V is TRBV20-1, with D possibly being TRBD2 (7 bases). Germline CDR1 is DFQATT and CDR2 is SNEGSKA (reference sequence). The CDR3 sequence is 16 residues long. The CDR3, as DNA: TGCAGCGCTAGCAGCGGGACCCCAGGGGGCACAGATACGCAGTATTTT. Protein product: CSASSGTPGGTDTQYF.

The J gene is TRBJ2-2, the V gene TRBV10-3; 9 nucleotides line up with TRBD1. The junction had 10 bases not matched to a gene; V was cut back by 6 bases and J by 8 bases. The CDR3 has 15 residues. Per the germline V gene, CDR1 is ENHRY and CDR2 is SYGVKD. CDR3 DNA sequence: TGTGCCATCAGAACGGGACAGGGCGAAGCTGGGGAGCTGTTTTTT. Translating gives CAIRTGQGEAGELFF.

With respect to this clonotype: This may come from a read error, since a much larger clone is one base off. The conserved phenylalanine or tryptophan is not found at the CDR3 terminus, so this likely reflects a read error. J is TRBJ2-3 and V is TRBV29-1; D is ambiguous. The CDR3 length is 12 residues. Per the germline V gene, CDR1 is SQVTM and CDR2 is ANQGSEA. The V and J ends lost 4 bases and 6 bases respectively, with 11 bases between them. The DNA for the CDR3 is TGCAGCGTTGTTTCGGTGGCGGATACGCAGTATTCT. Translating gives CSVVSVADTQYS.

The chain recombines TRBV29-1 with TRBJ2-1; 8 positions agree with TRBD2. Germline CDR1 is SQVTM and CDR2 is ANQGSEA. V shed 0 bases, J shed 15 bases, and the junction held 16 bases outside the gene matches. CDR3 length equals 15 residues. In DNA, the CDR3 is TGCAGCGTTGAAGAAGCCAGCGGGAGTTGGAGTGAGGGGTTCTTC. This codes for CSVEEASGSWSEGFF.

The chain links TRBV20-1 to TRBJ2-7; D perhaps matches TRBD2 (5 bases). The germline V gene has CDR1 DFQATT and CDR2 SNEGSKA (reference sequence). The CDR3 has 15 residues. The V and J ends lost 2 bases and 6 bases respectively, with 20 bases between them. CDR3 protein: CSARMASMLMGEQYF. The CDR3 DNA follows: TGCAGTGCTAGAATGGCTAGCATGCTAATGGGCGAGCAGTACTTC.

Notes on this clonotype: At one of its ends the junction is not consistent with the germline gene, which may arise from a read error. The chain employs TRBV29-1 and TRBJ1-3, with no clear D. Germline values: CDR1 SQVTM, CDR2 ANQGSEA. The CDR3 length is 14 residues. The CDR3 DNA is TGTAGCGTTAACGTTGTAGCCACTGGAAACACAATATATTTT. Protein product: CSVNVVATGNTIYF. The whole variable domain, remainder taken from reference TRBV29-1 and TRBJ1-3, is SAVISQKPSRDICQRGTSLTIQCQVDSQVTMMFWYRQQPGQSLTLIATANQGSEATYESGFVIDKFPISRPNLTFSTLTVSNMSPEDSSIYLCSVNVVATGNTIYFGEGSWLTVV.

Concerning this clonotype: A much larger clone lies one base from this, so it may be a read error. V usage is TRBV6-1 and J usage is TRBJ2-6, with D maybe TRBD1 (5 bases). CDR1 is MNHNS and CDR2 is SASEGT in the germline V gene. V was clipped by 8 bases and J by 4 bases, with 15 bases between them. The CDR3 totals 15 residues. The CDR3 region is CASLCFGAGANVLTF. The CDR3 DNA is TGTGCCAGCTTGTGTTTTGGGGCCGGGGCCAACGTCCTGACTTTC.

This clonotype has only a few counts. The chain is built from TRBV5-1 and TRBJ1-1; no clear D gene. The ends were cut back, 0 bases at V and 4 bases at J, with 13 bases in the middle. CDR3 length equals 15 residues. Germline CDR1 and CDR2: SGHRS and YFSETQ. CDR3 in amino acids: CASSLAYGSVTEAFF. Written as DNA, the CDR3 is TGCGCCAGCAGCTTGGCCTACGGTTCGGTCACTGAAGCTTTCTTT.

This clonotype was seen repeatedly, ten times or more. The V and J genes are TRBV11-3 and TRBJ2-2, with 7 bases lining up with TRBD2. Germline CDR1 SGHNT, CDR2 YENEEA. After removal of 3 bases from V and 4 bases from J, the junction contained 8 bases not matched to a gene. The CDR3 length is 16 residues. CDR3 sequence (DNA): TGTGCCAGCAGCTTTCGCGGGAGAGTAGGCACCGGGGAGCTGTTTTTT. It is translated as CASSFRGRVGTGELFF.

This clonotype has a single count. This chain links TRBV20-1 with TRBJ2-3, with TRBD2 identical over 13 bases. V lost 4 bases, J lost 1 base, and 2 bases stayed unmatched. Germline CDR1 and CDR2: DFQATT and SNEGSKA (reference sequence). The CDR3 is 15 residues long. Here the CDR3 reads CSANGLAGGTDTQYF. CDR3 coding DNA: TGCAGTGCTAATGGACTAGCGGGGGGCACAGATACGCAGTATTTT.

Of note for this clonotype: The conserved final phenylalanine or tryptophan is absent from the CDR3, which likely points to a read error. The DNA is left out, because the CDR3 cannot be placed on it with certainty; the CDR3 is given as TCRdb lists it. This rearrangement joins TRBV20-1 to TRBJ2-7; the D call in the table, TRBD1, was not verified against the DNA. Termini included, the CDR3 measures 16 amino acids. Germline V gene data show CDR1 as DFQATT and CDR2 as SNEGSKA (reference sequence). The CDR3 here is CSATSLWDRGWDEQYL.

Turning to this clonotype: One end of the junction does not line up with germline, which may come from a read error. The chain couples TRBV10-2 to TRBJ2-7; D call uncertain. The length of the CDR3 is 13 residues. Germline V gives CDR1 WSHSY, CDR2 SAAADI. This chain's CDR3 is CAGSTSLYYEQYF. The CDR3 DNA follows: TGCGCCGGCAGCACGTCTCTGTACTACGAGCAGTACTTC.

The rearrangement joins TRBV7-9 to TRBJ1-5; D remains unclear. From germline, CDR1 is SEHNR and CDR2 FQNEAQ (reference sequence). Trimming shortened V by 1 base and J by 2 bases, and 6 bases separated the two germline ends. The CDR3 is made up of 14 amino acids. This chain's CDR3 is CASSLDWGNQPQHF. The DNA of the CDR3 is TGTGCCAGCAGCTTAGATTGGGGCAATCAGCCCCAGCATTTT.

Remarks on this clonotype: Since the CDR3 does not end with the conserved phenylalanine or tryptophan, this likely comes from a read error. The V call is TRBV13, the J call TRBJ2-3; D is ambiguous. Germline CDR1 is PRHDT and CDR2 is FYEKMQ (reference sequence). The CDR3 runs 15 residues. The CDR3 coding sequence is TGTGCCAGCAGCTTAGCGAGACGGAACACAGATACACAGTATTTA. It encodes CASSLARRNTDTQYL.

Notes on this clonotype: Mismatch with germline at one junction end may stem from a read error. The genes are TRBV29-1 and TRBJ2-5; a possible D gene is TRBD1 (6 bases). The CDR3 totals 14 residues. From germline, CDR1 is SQVTM and CDR2 ANQGSEA. The CDR3, as DNA: TGCAGCTTTGAGGACAGATCGTACCAAGAGACCCAATACTTC. Translated, it gives CSFEDRSYQETQYF.

The chain is built from TRBV6-5 and TRBJ1-5; 8 positions agree with TRBD1. Germline V gives CDR1 MNHEY, CDR2 SVGAGI. The junction had 14 bases not matched to a gene; V was cut back by 5 bases and J by 8 bases. This CDR3 is built from 16 residues. The CDR3 is CASSKQRDRRNKPQHF. CDR3 in DNA: TGTGCCAGCAGTAAACAAAGGGACAGGAGGAATAAGCCCCAGCATTTT.

This clonotype was counted many times. The junction departs from germline at one end; a sequencing error may be responsible. The rearrangement uses TRBV6-5 and TRBJ2-1; D possibly corresponds to TRBD2 (6 bases). The germline V gene encodes CDR1 MNHEY and CDR2 SVGAGI. This CDR3 is built from 15 residues. CDR3 region: CASSYSRRGGNGQFF. CDR3 DNA: TGTGCCAGCAGTTACTCGAGGCGGGGTGGGAATGGGCAGTTCTTC.